The rows below give T cell receptor beta chains drawn from one sample of a study of shared clonotypes between healthy human individuals. Produced via immunoSEQ multiplex PCR; TCRdb's table is partial and in-frame only. The sample includes about 680,000 clones, approximately 79% of them seen just once. Sequenced sample: memory CD4+ T cells sorted from blood. Source of these receptors: a woman younger than 45 in good health. The CDR3 runs from the conserved cysteine through the conserved F or W. A D gene is named only where the DNA matches it firmly. Where a row states a size, it is once, few, many or the class of an expanded clone; other rows omit it.

CDR3nt	CDR3aa	abundance	v_gene	j_gene	d_gene
TGTGCCAGTAGTATCCCGACTAGCGGTGAGCAGTTCTTC	CASSIPTSGEQFF	.	TRBV19	TRBJ2-1	TRBD2
TGTGCCAGCAGTGGGCCAGGGGCCAATCAGCCCCAGCATTTT	CASSGPGANQPQHF	.	TRBV2	TRBJ1-5	.
TGTGCCAGCAGTTTGACTAGTAAAAACATTCAGTACTTC	CASSLTSKNIQYF	.	TRBV28	TRBJ2-4	.
TGCGCCAGCAGCTTTGGATTGATCTCTTCGCAAGAGACCCAGTACTTC	CASSFGLISSQETQYF	.	TRBV5-1	TRBJ2-5	.
TGTGCCAGCAGCGTAGGTCTTCTCCCTAGCGATGAGCAGTTCTTC	CASSVGLLPSDEQFF	.	TRBV9	TRBJ2-1	.
TGCAGTGCTAGGCGGAGGGACGAGCAGTACTTC	CSARRRDEQYF	.	TRBV20-1	TRBJ2-7	.
TGTGCCAGCAGCCAGACCGGACAGGGACGTGAAAAACTGTTTTTT	CASSQTGQGREKLFF	.	TRBV27	TRBJ1-4	TRBD1
TGTGCCAGCAGCCCAGGGAGGGACCAGCCCCAGCATTTT	CASSPGRDQPQHF	.	TRBV27	TRBJ1-5	.
TGCGCCAGCAGTGAGGAGTTGAATGAGCAGTTCTTC	CASSEELNEQFF	.	TRBV5-1	TRBJ2-1	.
TGTGCCAGTAGTATGACGACAGCTGTAGGTGAAAAACTGTTTTTT	CASSMTTAVGEKLFF	.	TRBV19	TRBJ1-4	.
TGTGCCAGCAGCGTATATTCAGGTTCGAACACTGAAGCTTTCTTT	CASSVYSGSNTEAFF	.	TRBV9	TRBJ1-1	.
TGTGCCATCAGTGAGGCAGGGGGCCTTAACACTGAAGCTTTCTTT	CAISEAGGLNTEAFF	few	TRBV10-3	TRBJ1-1	TRBD1
TGTGCCAGCAGCCCAAGACAGGCGAGCTCCTACGAGCAGTACTTC	CASSPRQASSYEQYF	.	TRBV7-8	TRBJ2-7	.